The source of this T cell receptor (beta chain) is a study of Ad26.COV2.S vaccination and SARS-CoV-2 variants (dated by TCRdb to the early 2020s). Describing the broader study: Vaccine-arm donors came from COV1001, a multicentre, randomized, double-blind, placebo-controlled phase I-IIa trial of Ad26.COV2.S in healthy adults. Dosing of Ad26.COV2.S was intramuscular, at either 5x10^10 or 1x10^11 viral particles, delivered as one shot or as two shots spaced 56 days apart. Sequencing of the TCRbeta repertoire served to evaluate the specificity and breadth of SARS-CoV-2-reactive T cell receptors following Ad26.COV2.S vaccination. The TCR-sequenced set comprised around 30 samples: roughly 19 Ad26.COV2.S vaccine recipients, 5 placebo recipients and 8 SARS-CoV-2 convalescent individuals. Participants in the trial were split at random into five groups of five each, receiving low-dose or high-dose Ad26.COV2.S once or twice, or else placebo on both occasions. Investigators remained blinded to trial group allocation during experiments and outcome assessment.

On this clone itself: Which antigen it targets is not known. No base quality values were provided; no much bigger clone lies one nucleotide off.

The immunoSEQ Assay was the method used to sequence TCRbeta CDR3 regions. After extraction, genomic DNA underwent amplification by bias-controlled multiplex PCR, followed by high-throughput sequencing. For the original study's pipeline: Collapsing and filtering of sequences were performed to quantify the absolute abundance of each unique TCRbeta CDR3 region. T cell fraction was estimated by normalizing TCRbeta template counts to usable DNA, with usable DNA measured through amplification of reference genes found in all nucleated cells. Repertoire TCRs were annotated as SARS-CoV-2-specific when V gene, CDR3 amino acid sequence and J gene were exactly matched to a known reactive TCR set. The reference SARS-CoV-2 TCR set was derived from MIRA and filtered for enrichment in COVID-19-positive ImmuneCODE repertoires, a step that removed public or cross-reactive TCRs. Using the MIRA antigens, annotated TCRs were further analysed by specific ORF or by position within an ORF. Depth was the summed frequency of annotated unique rearrangements, while breadth was defined as annotated unique rearrangements over total unique productive rearrangements. Two-sided Wilcoxon rank-sum tests were used to compare TCR breadth between groups. The source is immuneACCESS, and TCRdb retained only in-frame sequences with V and J called. Part of the clones is not carried over; for the studies checked, unresolved V genes explain less than half of this, and the remainder is unexplained. V and J calls and clone size are given by that table; D and trimming were obtained from the DNA. The sample contains about 370,000 clones, roughly 90% of them found a single time. The ten largest make up around 1.8% of the sample.

Overall study results and their limits: After vaccination, substantial breadth of spike-specific CD8+ and CD4+ T cell responses was reported. According to the authors, total T cell responses may have been underestimated by the TCR breadth and depth analyses. Ad26.COV2.S recipients had higher spike-specific TCR breadth than placebo recipients (P = 0.0014). Non-spike TCR breadth was comparable between vaccine and placebo recipients, consistent with the vaccine containing only spike. The study was not powered for comparison of responses between vaccine doses or regimens.

According to the study, the label for this sample's treatment or condition signals: over 15 received Ad26.COV2.S at low or high dose, single or two shots; roughly five received placebo; per-sample allocation not given. For vaccine and placebo recipients, the sequenced repertoires came from samples collected on day 63 after the first injection. Cohort 1b enrolled 25 or so adults aged 18-55 years at a single site in Boston, USA, between 29 July and 7 August 2020. Ad26.COV2.S was a replication-incompetent adenovirus type 26 vector that expressed a prefusion-stabilized SARS-CoV-2 spike protein derived from the original Wuhan strain. CDR1 and CDR2 are drawn from the germline V gene: SGHTS, YDEGEE. The CDR3 numbers 15 residues from cysteine through phenylalanine. Only the CDR3 part of the read is kept: 45 bases, read in frame from the first base. V is cut by 4 bases and J by 8 bases, and the space between the germline ends is 16 bases.

The source is a person between 18 and 65 years old who received the Ad26.COV2.S COVID-19 vaccine or a placebo. Source: peripheral blood, taken in a trial of Ad26.COV2.S vaccine versus placebo. The chain was built from TRBV5-8 and TRBJ1-6, with an unclear D gene assignment. The encoded CDR3 is CASSVVGLGYSPLHF. The nucleotide sequence reads as follows: TGTGCCAGCAGCGTTGTAGGGTTAGGCTATTCACCCCTCCACTTT.